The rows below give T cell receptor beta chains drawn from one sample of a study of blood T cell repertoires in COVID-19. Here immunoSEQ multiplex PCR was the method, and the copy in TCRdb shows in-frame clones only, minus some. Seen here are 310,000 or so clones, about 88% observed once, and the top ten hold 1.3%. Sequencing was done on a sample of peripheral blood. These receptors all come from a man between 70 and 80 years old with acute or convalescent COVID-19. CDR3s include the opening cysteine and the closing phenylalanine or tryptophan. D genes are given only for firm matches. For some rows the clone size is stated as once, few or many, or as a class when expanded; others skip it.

CDR3 DNA: TGTGCCACCAGTGACACCAGGGAAGCAAAGGGGGAAGCTTTCTTT
CDR3 protein: CATSDTREAKGEAFF
V gene: TRBV24-1
J gene: TRBJ1-1
clone size: .
D gene: .

CDR3 DNA: TGTGCCAGCAGGACACACCGTGGGTCCGAGCAGTACTTC
CDR3 protein: CASRTHRGSEQYF
V gene: TRBV12-3/TRBV12-4
J gene: TRBJ2-7
clone size: .
D gene: .

CDR3 DNA: TGTGCCAGCAGTTACCAGATTCAAGGACAGGGGCCCTCCTACTCCTACGAGCAGTACTTC
CDR3 protein: CASSYQIQGQGPSYSYEQYF
V gene: TRBV6-2/TRBV6-3
J gene: TRBJ2-7
clone size: .
D gene: TRBD1

CDR3 DNA: TGCGCCAGCAGCTGGCTTGCGACAGGGGTCTATGGCTACACCTTC
CDR3 protein: CASSWLATGVYGYTF
V gene: TRBV5-1
J gene: TRBJ1-2
clone size: few
D gene: TRBD1

CDR3 DNA: TGTGCCAGCTCACCTACAGGGGAGGACGGCTACACCTTC
CDR3 protein: CASSPTGEDGYTF
V gene: TRBV18
J gene: TRBJ1-2
clone size: .
D gene: TRBD1

CDR3 DNA: TGTGCCACCCTCGACAGAGTGAACACTGAAGCTTTCTTT
CDR3 protein: CATLDRVNTEAFF
V gene: TRBV27
J gene: TRBJ1-1
clone size: few
D gene: .

CDR3 DNA: TGCGCCAGCAGCTTGAGAGCGGGGGTAGGGATCAATGAGCAGTTCTTC
CDR3 protein: CASSLRAGVGINEQFF
V gene: TRBV5-1
J gene: TRBJ2-1
clone size: .
D gene: TRBD2

CDR3 DNA: TGTGCCAGCAGTAGACAGGGGGGTTCGGAAAAACTGTTTTTT
CDR3 protein: CASSRQGGSEKLFF
V gene: TRBV6-5
J gene: TRBJ1-4
clone size: .
D gene: TRBD1

CDR3 DNA: TGTGCCAGCAGTTACGGAGTAACGACTCAAGAGACCCAGTACTTC
CDR3 protein: CASSYGVTTQETQYF
V gene: TRBV6-2/TRBV6-3
J gene: TRBJ2-5
clone size: .
D gene: .

CDR3 DNA: TGTGCCAGCTCGGGACATGGTGGAGGGGAGCTGTTTTTT
CDR3 protein: CASSGHGGGELFF
V gene: TRBV19
J gene: TRBJ2-2
clone size: .
D gene: .

CDR3 DNA: TGTGCCAGTAGTATGTCGCACTCCGGGGAGCTGTTTTTT
CDR3 protein: CASSMSHSGELFF
V gene: TRBV19
J gene: TRBJ2-2
clone size: .
D gene: .

CDR3 DNA: TGTGCCAGTAGTATGACAGGGATGAACACTGAAGCTTTCTTT
CDR3 protein: CASSMTGMNTEAFF
V gene: TRBV19
J gene: TRBJ1-1
clone size: .
D gene: TRBD1

CDR3 DNA: TGTGCCAGCAGTGACCGCTCCGGACAGGGGAAACTCTATGGCTACACCTTC
CDR3 protein: CASSDRSGQGKLYGYTF
V gene: TRBV25-1
J gene: TRBJ1-2
clone size: .
D gene: TRBD1

CDR3 DNA: TGCAGCGGTGTCCGGGACACCACTGAAGCTTTCTTT
CDR3 protein: CSGVRDTTEAFF
V gene: TRBV29-1
J gene: TRBJ1-1
clone size: .
D gene: .